This TCR beta chain came from a study of T cells expressing NK-cell markers. Turning to the study itself: Just one sequenced donor of eight was HCMV-seronegative, while seven were seropositive.

To note about this clonotype: Its antigen is unidentified.

The germline gives CDR1 SGHRS, CDR2 YFSETQ. This CDR3 has 16 residues. TCR beta cDNA was generated via 5'RACE template switching incorporating UMIs. No DNA is given; TCRdb re-called the 5' RACE reads and lists each CDR3 protein once. In all, the sample yields approximately 150,000 distinct CDR3 sequences. Findings and caveats of the study: These clonotypes additionally ranked first within the CD3+CD56-NKG2C+ fraction of four donors.

This clonotype was obtained from a woman aged 18 to 69 in good health. The chain joins TRBV5-1 to TRBJ1-6; TCRdb reports TRBD1, a call that lacks DNA to check it against. Sequenced sample: blood T cells: a sorted CD56 or NKG2C T cell subset, CD4+ or CD8+ T cells, or bulk PBMC T cells (not recorded which). CDR3 protein: CASSLDGGGIDSPLHF. Variable domain in full (rest from reference TRBV5-1 and TRBJ1-6): KAGVTQTPRYLIKTRGQQVTLSCSPISGHRSVSWYQQTPGQGLQFLFEYFSETQRNKGNFPGRFSGRQFSNSRSEMNVSTLELGDSALYLCASSLDGGGIDSPLHFGNGTRLTVT.